One sample yielded the 3 T cell receptor beta chains listed below, sequenced in a study of cytomegalovirus exposure and HLA in healthy donors. The PCR contained 60 Vbeta and 13 Jbeta primers. Produced via immunoSEQ multiplex PCR; TCRdb's table is partial and in-frame only. The sample carries 110,000 to 150,000 clones, about 76% recorded once. The specimen was PBMCs. These receptors originate from a man aged 18 to 35 in good health and CMV-seronegative.

V and J are TRBV5-1 and TRBJ1-3; D possibly corresponds to TRBD1 (6 bases). Germline CDR1 is SGHRS and CDR2 is YFSETQ. The CDR3 is 15 residues long. Trimming stripped 0 bases from V and 2 bases from J, with 9 bases between. The CDR3 loop reads CASSLEAGAGNTIYF. The CDR3 DNA follows: TGCGCCAGCAGCTTGGAGGCAGGGGCTGGAAACACCATATATTTT. Supplemented by reference TRBV5-1 and TRBJ1-3, the full variable domain reads KAGVTQTPRYLIKTRGQQVTLSCSPISGHRSVSWYQQTPGQGLQFLFEYFSETQRNKGNFPGRFSGRQFSNSRSEMNVSTLELGDSALYLCASSLEAGAGNTIYFGEGSWLTVV.

This sequence joins TRBV5-1 and TRBJ1-6; 7 bases map to TRBD1. Trimming took 2 bases from V and 5 from J; bases not matched to a gene: 4. The CDR3 consists of 15 residues. The germline gives CDR1 SGHRS, CDR2 YFSETQ. This chain's CDR3 is CASSFWGTDNSPLHF. As DNA, the CDR3 is TGCGCCAGCAGCTTTTGGGGGACAGATAATTCACCCCTCCACTTT.

The chain uses TRBV6-5 and TRBJ2-5, with D uncertain. The J call may be wrong; the DNA end is better matched by TRBJ2-7. The CDR3 consists of 13 residues. CDR1 is MNHEY and CDR2 is SVGAGI in the germline V gene. The CDR3 DNA reads TGTGCCAGCAGTTACTCCCTGAATTACGAGCAGTACTTC. As protein: CASSYSLNYEQYF.